This is a list of T cell receptor beta chains from one sample in a study of cytotoxic CD8 clonotypes in ibrutinib-treated CLL. Sequencing used immunoSEQ multiplex PCR; TCRdb keeps in-frame clones, though not all of them. There are about 150,000 clones in the sample; about 80% occur only once, and 9.5% to 15% lies in the top ten. Sequenced material: PBMCs, taken after 12 months of ibrutinib treatment. The receptors here all came from a human donor with chronic lymphocytic leukemia. The CDR3 runs from the conserved cysteine through the conserved F or W. The order of the fields is D gene, V gene, J gene, clone size, CDR3 protein, CDR3 DNA. The D gene is left open where the match is weak. The size of a clone is reported for some rows only, either as once, few or many, or as a class for expanded clones.

TRBD1,TRBV19,TRBJ2-6,.,CASSMGRGHAANVLTF,TGTGCCAGTAGTATGGGCAGGGGGCATGCGGCCAACGTCCTGACTTTC
.,TRBV6-4,TRBJ2-1,.,CASSDPNRGYNEQFF,TGTGCCAGCAGTGACCCCAACCGGGGCTACAATGAGCAGTTCTTC
.,TRBV5-6,TRBJ1-1,.,CASSPNGASGAEAFF,TGTGCCAGCAGCCCGAACGGGGCTTCGGGGGCTGAAGCTTTCTTT
.,TRBV19,TRBJ1-3,few,CASSIGRTRNTIYF,TGTGCCAGTAGTATAGGGCGCACAAGAAACACCATATATTTT
TRBD1,TRBV11-2,TRBJ1-2,.,CASSPGQGDYGYTF,TGTGCCAGCAGCCCCGGACAGGGGGACTATGGCTACACCTTC
.,TRBV27,TRBJ2-7,.,CASRLLKNSYEQYF,TGTGCCAGCAGACTTTTAAAGAACTCCTACGAGCAGTACTTC
TRBD2,TRBV5-1,TRBJ2-1,.,CASSLLGLAGAYSSYNEQFF,TGCGCCAGCAGCTTACTCGGACTAGCGGGGGCCTACAGCTCCTACAATGAGCAGTTCTTC
.,TRBV29-1,TRBJ2-3,.,CSVEAPGSTDTQYF,TGCAGCGTTGAAGCCCCGGGGAGCACAGATACGCAGTATTTT
.,TRBV9,TRBJ2-7,once,CASSVDEGIYEQYF,TGTGCCAGCAGCGTAGACGAAGGGATCTACGAGCAGTACTTC
.,TRBV6-6,TRBJ1-1,.,CASSPVLENTEAFF,TGTGCCAGCAGTCCCGTGTTAGAAAACACTGAAGCTTTCTTT
.,TRBV6-5,TRBJ1-5,.,CASSRGPVQPQHF,TGTGCCAGCAGTCGAGGGCCGGTTCAGCCCCAGCATTTT
TRBD1,TRBV5-6,TRBJ1-1,.,CASSLGGGAGERAFF,TGTGCCAGCAGCTTGGGAGGGGGCGCTGGCGAAAGAGCTTTCTTT
.,TRBV28,TRBJ2-3,.,CASSFLAGINTDTQYF,TGTGCCAGCAGTTTTCTGGCGGGAATTAATACAGATACGCAGTATTTT
.,TRBV5-4,TRBJ2-7,.,CASSSDRDLVYEQYF,TGTGCCAGCAGCTCCGATAGGGACCTCGTATACGAGCAGTACTTC
TRBD2,TRBV11-2,TRBJ2-5,.,CASSSGTSEETQYF,TGTGCCAGCAGCTCCGGGACTAGCGAAGAGACCCAGTACTTC
.,TRBV9,TRBJ1-1,.,CASSVDMGGPEAFF,TGTGCCAGCAGCGTAGATATGGGGGGCCCTGAAGCTTTCTTT
TRBD2,TRBV7-6,TRBJ2-7,.,CASSFRTSGRSEQYF,TGTGCCAGCAGCTTCCGGACTAGCGGGCGAAGCGAGCAGTACTTC
.,TRBV5-1,TRBJ2-7,.,CASSDPGRGSYEQYF,TGCGCCAGCAGCGACCCGGGACGTGGCTCCTACGAGCAGTACTTC
.,TRBV7-8,TRBJ2-7,.,CASSLGFFATNYEQYF,TGTGCCAGCAGCTTAGGCTTTTTCGCTACCAACTACGAGCAGTACTTC
TRBD2,TRBV19,TRBJ2-3,.,CASKPGLAGADTQYF,TGTGCCAGTAAGCCGGGACTAGCGGGAGCAGATACGCAGTATTTT